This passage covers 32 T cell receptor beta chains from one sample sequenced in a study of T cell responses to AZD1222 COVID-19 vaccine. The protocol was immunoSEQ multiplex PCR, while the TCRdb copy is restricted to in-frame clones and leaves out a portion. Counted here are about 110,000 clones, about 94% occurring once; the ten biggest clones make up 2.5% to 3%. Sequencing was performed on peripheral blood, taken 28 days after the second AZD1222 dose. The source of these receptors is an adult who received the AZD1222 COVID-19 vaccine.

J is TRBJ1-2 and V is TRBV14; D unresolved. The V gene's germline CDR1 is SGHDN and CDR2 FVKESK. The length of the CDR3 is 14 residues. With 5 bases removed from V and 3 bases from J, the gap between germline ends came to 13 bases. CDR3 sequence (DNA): TGTGCCAGCAGCGGGAGTCACCGCTACTATGGCTACACCTTC. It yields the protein CASSGSHRYYGYTF.

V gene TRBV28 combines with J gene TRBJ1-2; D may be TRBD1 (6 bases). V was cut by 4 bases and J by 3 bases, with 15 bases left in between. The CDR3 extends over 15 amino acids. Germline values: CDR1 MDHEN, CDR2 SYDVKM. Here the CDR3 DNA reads TGTGCCAGCAGTTCCCCCCAGGGGACGGACTATGGCTACACCTTC. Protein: CASSSPQGTDYGYTF.

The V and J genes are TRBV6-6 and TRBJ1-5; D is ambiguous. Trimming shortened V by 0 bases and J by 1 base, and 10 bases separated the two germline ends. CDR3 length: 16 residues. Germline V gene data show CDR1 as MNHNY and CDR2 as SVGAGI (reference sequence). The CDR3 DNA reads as TGTGCCAGCAGTTACTCTGCCGTCGGCAGCAATCAGCCCCAGCATTTT. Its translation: CASSYSAVGSNQPQHF.

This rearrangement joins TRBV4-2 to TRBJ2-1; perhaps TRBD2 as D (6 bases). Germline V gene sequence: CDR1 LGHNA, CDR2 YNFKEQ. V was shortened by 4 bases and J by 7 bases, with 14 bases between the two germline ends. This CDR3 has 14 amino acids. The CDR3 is CASSRPSDINEQFF. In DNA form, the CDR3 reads TGTGCCAGCAGCCGCCCTAGCGATATAAATGAGCAGTTCTTC.

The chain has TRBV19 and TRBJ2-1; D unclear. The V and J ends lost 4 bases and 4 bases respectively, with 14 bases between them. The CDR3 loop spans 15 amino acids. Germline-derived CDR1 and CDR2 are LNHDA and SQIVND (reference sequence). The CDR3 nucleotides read TGTGCCAGTAGTAAAATCTCGGATCTGTACAATGAGCAGTTCTTC. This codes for CASSKISDLYNEQFF.

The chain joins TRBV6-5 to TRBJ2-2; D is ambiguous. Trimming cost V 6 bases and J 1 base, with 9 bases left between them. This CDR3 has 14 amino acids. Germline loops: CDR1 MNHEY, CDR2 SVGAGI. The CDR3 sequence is CASSPHWNTGELFF. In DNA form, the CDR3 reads TGTGCCAGCAGCCCACACTGGAACACCGGGGAGCTGTTTTTT.

The CDR3 is CASSFSSREGETQYF. The CDR3, as DNA: TGCGCCAGCAGCTTTTCGAGCAGGGAAGGAGAGACCCAGTACTTC. The chain joins TRBV5-1 to TRBJ2-5; D perhaps matches TRBD1 (5 bases). V dropped 2 bases and J dropped 4 bases, with 15 bases sitting between them. The germline V gene encodes CDR1 SGHRS and CDR2 YFSETQ. The CDR3 length is 15 residues.

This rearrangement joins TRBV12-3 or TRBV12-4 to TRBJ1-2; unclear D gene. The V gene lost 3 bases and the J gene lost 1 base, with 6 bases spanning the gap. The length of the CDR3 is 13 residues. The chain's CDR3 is CASSFWGNYGYTF. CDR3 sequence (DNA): TGTGCCAGCAGTTTCTGGGGTAACTATGGCTACACCTTC.

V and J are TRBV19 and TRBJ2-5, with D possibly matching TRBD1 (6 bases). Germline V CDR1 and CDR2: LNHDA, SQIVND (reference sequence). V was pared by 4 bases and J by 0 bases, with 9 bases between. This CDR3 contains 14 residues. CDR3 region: CASSRRQDQETQYF. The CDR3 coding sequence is TGTGCCAGTAGTAGAAGACAGGACCAAGAGACCCAGTACTTC. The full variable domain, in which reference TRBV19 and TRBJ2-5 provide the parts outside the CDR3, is DGGITQSPKYLFRKEGQNVTLSCEQNLNHDAMYWYRQDPGQGLRLIYYSQIVNDFQKGDIAEGYSVSREKKESFPLTVTSAQKNPTAFYLCASSRRQDQETQYFGPGTRLLVL.

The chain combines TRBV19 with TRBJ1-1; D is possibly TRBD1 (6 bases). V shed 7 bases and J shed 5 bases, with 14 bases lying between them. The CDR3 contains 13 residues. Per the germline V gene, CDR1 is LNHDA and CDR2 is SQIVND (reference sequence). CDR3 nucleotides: TGTGCCAGTACAGGGGACCCAAGAACTGAAGCTTTCTTT. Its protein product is CASTGDPRTEAFF.

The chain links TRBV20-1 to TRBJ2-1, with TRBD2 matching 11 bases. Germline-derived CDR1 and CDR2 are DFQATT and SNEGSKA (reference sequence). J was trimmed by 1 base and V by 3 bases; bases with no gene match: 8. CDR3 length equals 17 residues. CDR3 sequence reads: CSASGWGLAVSYNEQFF. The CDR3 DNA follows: TGCAGTGCTAGTGGGTGGGGACTAGCGGTTTCCTACAATGAGCAGTTCTTC.

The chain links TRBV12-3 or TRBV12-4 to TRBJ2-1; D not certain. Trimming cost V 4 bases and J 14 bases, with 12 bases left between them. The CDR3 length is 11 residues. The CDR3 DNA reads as TGTGCCAGCAGTTCGGGCCTGGGAAAGTTCTTC. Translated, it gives CASSSGLGKFF.

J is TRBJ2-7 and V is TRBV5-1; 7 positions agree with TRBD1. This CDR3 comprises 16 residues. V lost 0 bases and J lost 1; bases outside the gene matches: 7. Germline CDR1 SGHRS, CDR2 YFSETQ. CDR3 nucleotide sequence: TGCGCCAGCAGCTTGGTACAGGGGACCCTGTCCTACGAGCAGTACTTC. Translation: CASSLVQGTLSYEQYF.

The CDR3 DNA reads TGTGCCCTCAGACGGAGAAACACCATATATTTT. The encoded protein is CALRRRNTIYF. This sequence joins TRBV12-3 or TRBV12-4 and TRBJ1-3, with no clear D. The CDR3 runs to 11 residues. Trimming left V 11 bases short and J 5 bases short, with 10 bases between.

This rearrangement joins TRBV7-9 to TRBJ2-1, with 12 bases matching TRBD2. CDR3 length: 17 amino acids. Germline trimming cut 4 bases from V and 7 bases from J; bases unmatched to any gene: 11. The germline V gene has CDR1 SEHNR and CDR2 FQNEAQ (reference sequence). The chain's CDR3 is CASSSKPSGRAGNEQFF. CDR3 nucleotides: TGTGCCAGCAGCTCCAAACCTAGCGGGAGGGCCGGGAATGAGCAGTTCTTC.

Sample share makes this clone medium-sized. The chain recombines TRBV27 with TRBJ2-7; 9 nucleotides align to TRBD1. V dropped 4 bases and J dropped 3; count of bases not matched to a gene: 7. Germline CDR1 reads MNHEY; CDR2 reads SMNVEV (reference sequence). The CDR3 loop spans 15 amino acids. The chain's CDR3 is CASSWRGQGGYEQYF. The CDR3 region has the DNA TGTGCCAGCAGTTGGAGGGGACAGGGAGGCTACGAGCAGTACTTC.

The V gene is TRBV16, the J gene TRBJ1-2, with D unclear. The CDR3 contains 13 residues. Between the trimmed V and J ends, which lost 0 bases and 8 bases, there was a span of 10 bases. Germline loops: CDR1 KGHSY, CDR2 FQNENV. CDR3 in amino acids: CASSQSSGRGYTF. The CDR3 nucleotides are TGTGCCAGCAGCCAATCTTCCGGCAGGGGCTACACCTTC.

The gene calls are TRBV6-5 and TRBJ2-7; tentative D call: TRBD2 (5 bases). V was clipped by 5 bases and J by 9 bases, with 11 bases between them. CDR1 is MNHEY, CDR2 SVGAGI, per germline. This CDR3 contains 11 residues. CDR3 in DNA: TGTGCCAGCAGTCAAACGGGGAGGCAGTACTTC. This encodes CASSQTGRQYF.

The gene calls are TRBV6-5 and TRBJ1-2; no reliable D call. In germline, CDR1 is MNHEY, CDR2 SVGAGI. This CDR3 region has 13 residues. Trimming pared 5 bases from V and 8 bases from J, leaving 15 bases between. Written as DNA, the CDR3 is TGTGCCAGCAGTCGCCAAGGGCCTTGGGGCTACACCTTC. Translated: CASSRQGPWGYTF.

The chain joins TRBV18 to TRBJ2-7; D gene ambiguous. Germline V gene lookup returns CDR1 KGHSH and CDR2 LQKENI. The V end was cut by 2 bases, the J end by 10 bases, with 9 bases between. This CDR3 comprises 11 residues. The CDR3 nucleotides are TGTGCCAGCTCACCAGAGTCGAAACAGTACTTC. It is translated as CASSPESKQYF.

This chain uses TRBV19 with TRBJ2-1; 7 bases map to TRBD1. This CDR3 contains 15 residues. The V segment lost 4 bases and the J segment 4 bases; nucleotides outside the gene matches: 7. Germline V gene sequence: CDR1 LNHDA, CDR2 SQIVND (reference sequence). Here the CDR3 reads CASSKIRDRYNEQFF. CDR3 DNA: TGTGCCAGTAGTAAAATCCGGGACAGATACAATGAGCAGTTCTTC.

CDR3 bases: TGCAGTGCTAGTTACGGGATCATCGACGAGCAGTACTTC. Amino acids: CSASYGIIDEQYF. The rearrangement joins TRBV20-1 to TRBJ2-7, with a weak D call TRBD2 (5 bases). Trimming left V 3 bases short and J 5 bases short, with 14 bases between. Germline-derived CDR1 and CDR2 are DFQATT and SNEGSKA (reference sequence). The CDR3 loop spans 13 amino acids.

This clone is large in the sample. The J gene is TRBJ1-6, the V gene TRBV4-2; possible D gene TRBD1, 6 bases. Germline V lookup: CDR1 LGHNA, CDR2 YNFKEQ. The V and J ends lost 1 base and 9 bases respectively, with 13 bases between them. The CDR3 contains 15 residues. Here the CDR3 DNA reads TGTGCCAGCAGCCAAGGTGCGGGGGCGGGTTCACCCCTCCACTTT. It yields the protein CASSQGAGAGSPLHF.

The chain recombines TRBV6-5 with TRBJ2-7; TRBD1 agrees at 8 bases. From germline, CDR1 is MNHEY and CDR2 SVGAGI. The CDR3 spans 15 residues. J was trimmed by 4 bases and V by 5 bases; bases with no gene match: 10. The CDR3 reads CASSPSQGALYEQYF. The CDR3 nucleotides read TGTGCCAGCAGTCCTTCCCAGGGGGCTTTATACGAGCAGTACTTC.

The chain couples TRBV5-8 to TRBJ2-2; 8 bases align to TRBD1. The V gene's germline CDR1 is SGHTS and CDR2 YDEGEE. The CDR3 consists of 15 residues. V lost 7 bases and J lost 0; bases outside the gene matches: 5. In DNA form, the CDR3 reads TGTGCCAGCGGGGTGACAGGGGCGAACACCGGGGAGCTGTTTTTT. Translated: CASGVTGANTGELFF.

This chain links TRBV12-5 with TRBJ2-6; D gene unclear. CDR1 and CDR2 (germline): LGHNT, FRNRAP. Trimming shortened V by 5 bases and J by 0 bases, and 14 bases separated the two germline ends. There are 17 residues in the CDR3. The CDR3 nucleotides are TGTGCTAGTGGTCCCTTTTCCCCCCCCTCTGGGGCCAACGTCCTGACTTTC. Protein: CASGPFSPPSGANVLTF.

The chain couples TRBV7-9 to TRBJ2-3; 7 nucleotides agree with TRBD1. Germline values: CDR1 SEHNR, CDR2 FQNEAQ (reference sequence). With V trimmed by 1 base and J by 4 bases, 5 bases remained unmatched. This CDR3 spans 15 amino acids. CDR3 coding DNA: TGTGCCAGCAGCTTAGGACAGGGAATTGCAGATACGCAGTATTTT. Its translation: CASSLGQGIADTQYF.

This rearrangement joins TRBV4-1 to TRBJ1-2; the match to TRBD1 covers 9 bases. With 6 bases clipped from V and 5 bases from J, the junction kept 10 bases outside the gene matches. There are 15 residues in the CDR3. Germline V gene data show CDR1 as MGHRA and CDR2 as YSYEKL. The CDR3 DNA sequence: TGCGCCAGCAGTCCGTTAATACAGGGGGCATATGGCTACACCTTC. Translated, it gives CASSPLIQGAYGYTF.

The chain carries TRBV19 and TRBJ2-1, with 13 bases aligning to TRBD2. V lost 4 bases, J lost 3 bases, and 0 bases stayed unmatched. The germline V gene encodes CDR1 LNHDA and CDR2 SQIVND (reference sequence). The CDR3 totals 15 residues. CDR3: CASSRTSGGYNEQFF. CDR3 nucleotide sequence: TGTGCCAGTAGTAGGACTAGCGGGGGCTACAATGAGCAGTTCTTC.

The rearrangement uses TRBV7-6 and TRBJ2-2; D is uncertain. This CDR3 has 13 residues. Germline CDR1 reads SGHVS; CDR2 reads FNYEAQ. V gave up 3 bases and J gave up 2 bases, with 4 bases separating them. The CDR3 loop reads CASSFRNTGELFF. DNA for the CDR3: TGTGCCAGCAGCTTCCGAAACACCGGGGAGCTGTTTTTT.

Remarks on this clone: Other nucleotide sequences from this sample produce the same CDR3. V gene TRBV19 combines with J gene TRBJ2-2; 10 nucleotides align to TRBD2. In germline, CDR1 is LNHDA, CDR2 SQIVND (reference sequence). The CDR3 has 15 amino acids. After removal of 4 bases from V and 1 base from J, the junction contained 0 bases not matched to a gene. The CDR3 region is CASSRTSGNTGELFF. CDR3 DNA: TGTGCCAGTAGTAGGACTAGCGGGAACACCGGGGAGCTGTTTTTT.

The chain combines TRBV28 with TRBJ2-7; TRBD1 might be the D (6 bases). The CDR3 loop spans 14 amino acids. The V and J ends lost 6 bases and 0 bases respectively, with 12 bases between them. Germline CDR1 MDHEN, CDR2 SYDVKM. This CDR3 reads CASREGGLSYEQYF. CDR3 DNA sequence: TGTGCCAGCAGAGAAGGGGGTCTCTCCTACGAGCAGTACTTC.